This T cell receptor (beta chain) comes out of a study of CD8+ T cells in alopecia areata listed by TCRdb under 2018. Regarding the complete study: In both human patients and the C3H/HeJ mouse model, the study applied high-throughput TCRbeta sequencing to look at T cell clonal expansion in alopecia areata. Human TCRbeta sequencing covered scalp tissue and sorted CD4+ and CD8+ peripheral blood T cells from patchy and totalis/universalis alopecia areata patients and healthy controls. Scalp clonality was compared across normal scalp (n=4), patchy alopecia areata scalp (n=8), and alopecia totalis/universalis scalp (n=8). RNA came from the PAXgene miRNA kit for fixed scalp, the miRNeasy kit for PBMCs, and the RNeasy kit for mouse skin. Amplification of TCRbeta CDR3 regions was done by immunoSEQ multiplex PCR using 35 Vbeta forward primers and 13 Jbeta reverse primers. The research as a whole found: Scalp TCR repertoire analysis is complicated because resident alphabeta T cells in normal human skin are also sequenced, whereas mouse skin is dominated by gammadelta T cells. Compared with mice, TCR sequences shared between patients were less clear, possibly partly because of HLA diversity across the patient population. Lesional scalp, especially in alopecia totalis/universalis, showed higher clonality and more expanded CD8+ clones than normal scalp, suggesting antigenic drive.

Library method: the immunoSEQ multiplex PCR assay. RNA was extracted from all samples and reverse transcribed into cDNA as template for TCR sequencing. First-strand cDNA was synthesized using SuperScript III with a 2:1 mix of oligo-dT and random hexamers. Amplification bias was assessed with a synthetic immune receptor repertoire, and residual bias was removed computationally. As for the authors' bioinformatics: Raw reads were preprocessed to remove errors, and CDR3 was defined by IMGT conventions from the conserved cysteine to phenylalanine. To get clonality, Shannon entropy was normalized by log2 of the number of productive unique TCRs and the result was subtracted from 1. CD4 or CD8 identity of scalp clones was inferred by cross-referencing scalp TCRbeta sequences with sorted blood CD4 and CD8 repertoires. TCRdb stores this immuneACCESS table with in-frame sequences only. Part of the clones is absent; in the studies checked, under half of the shortfall reflects unresolved V genes, and no reason is known for the rest. The V and J calls and clone size were taken over from that table, and D and trimming were inferred from the DNA. The sample profile shows 200,000 or so clones; 56% of them were found once. The ten most abundant clones make up about 5.3% of the sample.

PBMCs were isolated by density centrifugation and stained for CD3, CD4 and CD8, and CD4+ and CD8+ T cells were sorted on a FACSAria. Scalp biopsies and blood samples were obtained from unaffected controls. Regarding this clone: Its antigen is still unknown. Base qualities are not recorded, but no much larger clone differs from it by a single base.

From a lookup of the germline V gene, CDR1 and CDR2 are MGHRA and YSYEKL. Its CDR3 holds 16 amino acids, cysteine through phenylalanine. Only the CDR3 region is kept as DNA, spanning 48 bases read in frame from base 1. V loses 1 base of germline sequence and J loses 5 bases, and the interval between the two ends is 18 bases. The source is a human donor in good health. The sequencing input was CD8+ T cells sorted from blood. This chain is built from TRBV4-1 and TRBJ2-7; the D gene may be TRBD1 or TRBD2, since each aligns over 6 bases. This receptor carries the CDR3 CASSQARGRGGDEQYF. The nucleotide sequence reads TGCGCCAGCAGCCAAGCCCGAGGCAGGGGAGGTGACGAGCAGTACTTC.